This T cell receptor (beta chain) was obtained from a study of control samples from healthy donors and cancer patients. Produced via immunoSEQ multiplex PCR; TCRdb's table is partial and in-frame only. Of about 60,000 clones in the sample, 65% to 90% were seen once. V shed 6 bases, J shed 1 base, and the junction held 5 bases outside the gene matches. The CDR3 is 16 residues long. CDR1 SEHNR and CDR2 FQNEAQ come from the germline V gene (reference sequence). This clone turned up a few times. Material: blood. The source is a man between 40 and 49 years old in good health. V usage is TRBV7-9 and J usage is TRBJ2-2, with 10 nucleotides matching TRBD1. In nucleotides, the CDR3 is TGTGCCAGCAGGCAAAGGGACAGGGGGAACACCGGGGAGCTGTTTTTT. Translated, it gives CASRQRDRGNTGELFF.